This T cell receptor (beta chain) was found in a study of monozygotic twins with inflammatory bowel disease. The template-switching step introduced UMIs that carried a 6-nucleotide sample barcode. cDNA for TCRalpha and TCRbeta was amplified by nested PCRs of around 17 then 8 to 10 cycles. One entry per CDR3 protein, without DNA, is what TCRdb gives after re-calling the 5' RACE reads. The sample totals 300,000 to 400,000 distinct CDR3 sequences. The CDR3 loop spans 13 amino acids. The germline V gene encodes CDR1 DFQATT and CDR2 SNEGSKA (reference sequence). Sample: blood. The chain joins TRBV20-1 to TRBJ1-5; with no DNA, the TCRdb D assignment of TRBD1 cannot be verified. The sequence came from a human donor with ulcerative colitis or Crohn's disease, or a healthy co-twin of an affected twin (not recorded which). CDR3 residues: CSGQGRLNQPQHF.